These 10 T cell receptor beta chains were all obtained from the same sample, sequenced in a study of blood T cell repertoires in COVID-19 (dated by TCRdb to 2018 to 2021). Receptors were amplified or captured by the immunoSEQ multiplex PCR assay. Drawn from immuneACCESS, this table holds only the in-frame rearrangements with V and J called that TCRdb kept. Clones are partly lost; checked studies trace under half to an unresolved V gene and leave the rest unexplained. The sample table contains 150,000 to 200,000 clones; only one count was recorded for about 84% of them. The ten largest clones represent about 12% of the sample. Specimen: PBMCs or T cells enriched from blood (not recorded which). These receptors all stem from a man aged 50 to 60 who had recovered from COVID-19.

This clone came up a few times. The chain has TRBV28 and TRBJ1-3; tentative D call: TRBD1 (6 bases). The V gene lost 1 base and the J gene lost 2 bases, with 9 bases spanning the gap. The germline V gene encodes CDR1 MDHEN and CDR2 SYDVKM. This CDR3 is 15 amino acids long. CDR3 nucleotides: TGTGCCAGCAGTTTATTCCACAGGGCTGGAAACACCATATATTTT. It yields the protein CASSLFHRAGNTIYF.

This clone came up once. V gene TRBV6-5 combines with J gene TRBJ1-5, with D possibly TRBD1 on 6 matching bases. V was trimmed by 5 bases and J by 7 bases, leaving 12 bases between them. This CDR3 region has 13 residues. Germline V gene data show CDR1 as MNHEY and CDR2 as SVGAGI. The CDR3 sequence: CASSTGLWQPQHF. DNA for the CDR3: TGTGCCAGCAGTACAGGGCTTTGGCAGCCCCAGCATTTT.

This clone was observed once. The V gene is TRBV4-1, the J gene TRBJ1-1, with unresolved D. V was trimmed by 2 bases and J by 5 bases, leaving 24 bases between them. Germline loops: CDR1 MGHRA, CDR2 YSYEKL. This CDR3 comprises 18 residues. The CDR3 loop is CASSQWENPGWGGTEAFF. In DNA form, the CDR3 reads TGCGCCAGCAGCCAATGGGAAAACCCCGGATGGGGAGGGACTGAAGCTTTCTTT.

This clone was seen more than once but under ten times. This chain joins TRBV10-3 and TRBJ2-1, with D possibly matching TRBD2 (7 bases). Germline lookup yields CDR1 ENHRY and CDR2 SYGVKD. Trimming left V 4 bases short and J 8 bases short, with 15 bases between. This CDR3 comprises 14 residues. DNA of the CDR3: TGTGCCATCAGTGTGGCGGGGGCCTTAGATGAGCAGTTCTTC. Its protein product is CAISVAGALDEQFF.

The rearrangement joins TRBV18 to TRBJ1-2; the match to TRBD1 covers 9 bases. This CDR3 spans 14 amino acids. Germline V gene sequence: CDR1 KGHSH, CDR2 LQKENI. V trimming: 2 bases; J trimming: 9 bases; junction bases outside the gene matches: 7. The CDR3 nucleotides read TGTGCCAGCTCACCAAAGGACAGGGGAGATAGCTACACCTTC. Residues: CASSPKDRGDSYTF.

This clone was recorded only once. The CDR3 DNA sequence: TGCGCCAGCAGCCCCGGACAGCACTCTAGCACAGATACGCAGTATTTT. It yields the protein CASSPGQHSSTDTQYF. The chain combines TRBV5-1 with TRBJ2-3; tentatively, D is TRBD1 (6 bases). Per the germline V gene, CDR1 is SGHRS and CDR2 is YFSETQ. V dropped 4 bases and J dropped 0 bases, with 15 bases sitting between them. There are 16 residues in the CDR3. Together with reference TRBV5-1 and TRBJ2-3, the CDR3 gives the full variable domain: KAGVTQTPRYLIKTRGQQVTLSCSPISGHRSVSWYQQTPGQGLQFLFEYFSETQRNKGNFPGRFSGRQFSNSRSEMNVSTLELGDSALYLCASSPGQHSSTDTQYFGPGTRLTVL.

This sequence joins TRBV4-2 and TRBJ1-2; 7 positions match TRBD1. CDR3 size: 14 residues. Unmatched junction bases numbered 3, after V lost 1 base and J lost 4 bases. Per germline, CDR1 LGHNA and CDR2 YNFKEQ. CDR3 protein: CASSQGGTVYGYTF. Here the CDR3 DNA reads TGTGCCAGCAGCCAAGGGGGGACAGTCTATGGCTACACCTTC.

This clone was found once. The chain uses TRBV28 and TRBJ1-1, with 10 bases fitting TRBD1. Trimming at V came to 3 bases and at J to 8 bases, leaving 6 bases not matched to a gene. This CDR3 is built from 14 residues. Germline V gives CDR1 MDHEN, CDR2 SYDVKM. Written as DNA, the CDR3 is TGTGCCAGCAGTTTGGGGACAGGGGAAAAGGAAGCTTTCTTT. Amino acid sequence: CASSLGTGEKEAFF. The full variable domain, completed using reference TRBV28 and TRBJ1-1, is DVKVTQSSRYLVKRTGEKVFLECVQDMDHENMFWYRQDPGLGLRLIYFSYDVKMKEKGDIPEGYSVSREKKERFSLILESASTNQTSMYLCASSLGTGEKEAFFGQGTRLTVV.

The CDR3 spells CAISGGIENQPQHF. CDR3 in DNA: TGTGCCATCAGCGGGGGAATAGAGAATCAGCCCCAGCATTTT. This chain joins TRBV10-3 and TRBJ1-5; perhaps TRBD1 as D (5 bases). CDR1 ENHRY and CDR2 SYGVKD come from the germline V gene. The V gene lost 6 bases and the J gene lost 4 bases, with 13 bases spanning the gap. The CDR3 length is 14 residues.

CDR3 coding DNA: TGTGCCAGCAGCTCGGGACAGGTGACAGATACGCAGTATTTT. Translated: CASSSGQVTDTQYF. The gene calls are TRBV5-5 and TRBJ2-3; 8 nucleotides align to TRBD1. In germline, CDR1 is SGHKS, CDR2 YYEKEE (reference sequence). Trimming cost V 3 bases and J 3 bases; bases outside gene matches: 3. The CDR3 sequence is 14 residues long.